The present entry profiles one T cell receptor beta chain with its context. There is no known antigen for this receptor. Base-call qualities are not available, and no considerably larger clone is one nucleotide away. This entry belongs to a study of PD-1 blockade in classical Hodgkin lymphoma (dated by TCRdb to 2020 to 2021). Study-level background: Nivolumab dosing was 3 mg/kg intravenously every 2 weeks, continuing until either disease progression or unacceptable toxicity. The study used TCR beta sequencing and CyTOF to define a peripheral blood immune signature of response to PD-1 blockade in classical Hodgkin lymphoma. Paper-wide results and their limitations: By C4D1, a significant rise was seen in CD4+ TCR diversity but not in CD8+ TCR diversity (p=0.0027 vs p=0.16), and the rise was most apparent among complete responders (p=0.02). Only a single clinical trial cohort was studied, and what caused the repertoire differences, possibly disease activity or prior therapy, remained undefined. Patients starting nivolumab less than 1 year after ASCT had lower diversity and were excluded from later analyses to avoid confounding by immune reconstitution. Trial patients achieving complete response had baseline diversity similar to newly diagnosed patients, whereas partial responders and progressors had significantly lower diversity. Baseline TCR diversity was reported as lower in newly diagnosed patients than in healthy donors, and lower still in relapsed/refractory patients.

The time point label corresponds to: cycle 4 day 1 (C4D1), after five to seven weeks of nivolumab. All trial patients had relapsed after autologous stem cell transplantation, with cohorts A, B and C differing in prior brentuximab vedotin exposure. Using a Miltenyi CD4+ T cell isolation kit, CD4+ T cells were purified from thawed PBMCs through magnetic negative selection. The trial cohort included more than 55 patients with relapsed/refractory classical Hodgkin lymphoma, and each patient had a best overall response of complete response, partial response or progressive disease. Trial patients were treated with single-agent nivolumab in the multi-cohort phase II CheckMate 205 trial. An independent review committee assessed best overall response using the 2007 International Working Group response criteria. Trial PBMCs were collected immediately before nivolumab initiation (C1D1) and during therapy at cycle 2 day 1 and cycle 4 day 1. After peripheral blood was drawn into 8 mL Vacutainer Cell Preparation Tubes, PBMCs were isolated by centrifugation and then cryopreserved. Purified CD4+ and CD8+ fractions were generated only in cases for which an additional PBMC sample was available. Magnetically labelled cells were depleted on LS columns in a quadroMACS separator, and the flow-through was collected as the purified fraction.

CDR1 and CDR2, looked up from the germline V gene, are KGHSH and LQKENI. The CDR3 has 14 amino acids, counting the end cysteine and phenylalanine. The kept DNA is CDR3 alone, 42 bases in frame from the first base. Trimming takes 1 base from V and 8 bases from J, and the germline ends sit 11 bases apart. The Qiagen DNeasy kit was used to extract genomic DNA both from unsorted PBMCs and from the negatively selected CD4+ and CD8+ fractions. Using primers that anneal to V and J segments, immunoSEQ multiplex PCR amplified the TCR beta CDR3 regions. A synthetic immune receptor repertoire was used to minimize amplification bias, and remaining bias was computationally removed after sequencing. Under the source paper's analysis protocol: Custom Python scripts were used to quantify repertoire diversity as the Shannon entropy index. Unsorted, CD4+ and CD8+ repertoires were examined separately, except in combined analyses, for which CD4+ and CD8+ sequences were merged in silico. Clonal expansion was defined as at least a 2-fold frequency increase after treatment relative to C1D1, with a pseudocount of 0.5 for undetected baseline clones. Clones with 0 or 1 copy at C1D1 were defined as singleton clones, while clones with 2 or more copies were defined as non-singleton clones. Clones expanded in unsorted samples were annotated as CD4+, CD8+ or unknown by matching protein sequences in sorted samples from the same patient. Diversity changes from C1D1 to C4D1 were tested in paired samples using Wilcoxon tests. This is the immuneACCESS table as TCRdb keeps it, with only in-frame sequences that have V and J called. A part of the clones is gone; compared with another copy, unresolved V genes explain less than half, and the rest is unexplained. Clone size and V and J calls were adopted from that table, with D and trimming inferred from the DNA. In all, the sample holds about 17,000 clones, and around 80% of those were seen once. The ten largest account for around 1.9% of the sample.

This sequence uses TRBV18 and TRBJ1-4; the D gene is perhaps TRBD1, on 5 matching bases. The sample here was CD4+ T cells from blood, taken before the fourth cycle of nivolumab. The source is a human donor with classical Hodgkin lymphoma. The DNA sequence is given as TGTGCCAGCTCACCACAAAGACAGAGGGAAAAACTGTTTTTT. Its translation is CASSPQRQREKLFF.